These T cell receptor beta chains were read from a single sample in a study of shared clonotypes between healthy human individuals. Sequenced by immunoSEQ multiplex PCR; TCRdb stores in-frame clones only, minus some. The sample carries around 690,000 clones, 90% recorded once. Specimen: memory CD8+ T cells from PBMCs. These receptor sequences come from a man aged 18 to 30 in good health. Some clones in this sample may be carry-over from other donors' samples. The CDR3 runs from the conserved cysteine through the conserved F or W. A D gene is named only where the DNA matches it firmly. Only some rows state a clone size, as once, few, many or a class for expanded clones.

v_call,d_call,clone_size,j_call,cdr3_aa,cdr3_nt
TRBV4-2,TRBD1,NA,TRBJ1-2,CASSQEDRGISYGYTF,TGTGCCAGCAGCCAAGAGGACAGGGGAATTTCCTATGGCTACACCTTC
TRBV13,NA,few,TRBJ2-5,CASSFREEETQYF,TGTGCCAGCAGCTTCCGAGAGGAGGAGACCCAGTACTTC
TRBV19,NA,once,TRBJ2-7,CASSISSSLYEQYF,TGTGCCAGTAGTATCAGCTCTAGCCTCTACGAGCAGTACTTC
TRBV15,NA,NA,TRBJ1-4,CATEATRIDEKLFF,TGTGCCACCGAGGCTACACGGATCGATGAAAAACTGTTTTTT
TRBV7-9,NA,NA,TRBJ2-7,CASSDHRLLVGEYEQYF,TGTGCCAGCAGCGACCACCGCCTACTAGTCGGCGAGTACGAGCAGTACTTC
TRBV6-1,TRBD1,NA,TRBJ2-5,CASSIRGQRETQYF,TGTGCCAGCAGTATCAGGGGGCAGCGAGAGACCCAGTACTTC
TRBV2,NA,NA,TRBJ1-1,CASIVGVKNTEAFF,TGTGCCAGCATCGTTGGGGTCAAGAACACTGAAGCTTTCTTT
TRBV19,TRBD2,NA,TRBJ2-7,CASSMRTSGSYEQYF,TGTGCCAGTAGTATGCGGACTAGCGGGAGCTACGAGCAGTACTTC
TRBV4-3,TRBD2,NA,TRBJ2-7,CASSQHSGSNIYEQYF,TGCGCCAGCAGCCAACATAGCGGGAGTAATATCTACGAGCAGTACTTC
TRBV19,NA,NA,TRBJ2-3,CASSKWADTQYF,TGTGCCAGTAGTAAGTGGGCAGATACGCAGTATTTT
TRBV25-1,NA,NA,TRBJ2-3,CASSEWGGVNTQYF,TGTGCCAGCAGTGAATGGGGTGGGGTCAATACGCAGTATTTT
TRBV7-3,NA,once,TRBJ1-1,CASSLGGTTEAFF,TGTGCCAGCAGCTTGGGGGGTACCACTGAAGCTTTCTTT
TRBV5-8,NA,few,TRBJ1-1,CASSQDRSIASYHTEAFF,TGTGCCAGCAGCCAAGACAGGAGTATTGCGTCTTACCACACTGAAGCTTTCTTT
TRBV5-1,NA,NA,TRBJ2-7,CASSFSGSPSYEQYF,TGCGCCAGCAGCTTTTCCGGTAGTCCCTCCTACGAGCAGTACTTC
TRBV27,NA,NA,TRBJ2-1,CASSPGSRSEQFF,TGTGCCAGCAGCCCCGGCTCGAGGTCGGAGCAGTTCTTC
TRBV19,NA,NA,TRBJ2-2,CASSPLGGRNTGELFF,TGTGCCAGTAGCCCCCTTGGGGGGCGGAACACCGGGGAGCTGTTTTTT
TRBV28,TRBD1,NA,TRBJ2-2,CASSPVAGQAVTGELFF,TGTGCCAGCAGCCCTGTTGCCGGACAGGCTGTCACCGGGGAGCTGTTTTTT
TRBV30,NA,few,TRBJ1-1,CAGWRGTNTEAFF,TGTGCCGGATGGAGGGGAACGAACACTGAAGCTTTCTTT
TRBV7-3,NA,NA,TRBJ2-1,CASEDPDYNEQFF,TGTGCCAGCGAAGACCCGGACTACAATGAGCAGTTCTTC
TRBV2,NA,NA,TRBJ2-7,CASSDPTGGLRRQYF,TGTGCCAGCAGTGACCCCACTGGCGGTCTCAGGAGGCAGTACTTC
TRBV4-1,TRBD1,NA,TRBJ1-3,CASSQDNTGGYGNTIYF,TGCGCCAGCAGCCAAGATAATACAGGGGGCTATGGAAACACCATATATTTT
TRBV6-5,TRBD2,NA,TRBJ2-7,CASSYVSGRAKGEQYF,TGTGCCAGCAGTTACGTTAGCGGGAGGGCCAAGGGCGAGCAGTACTTC
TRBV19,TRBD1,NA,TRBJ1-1,CASRKGAGTEAFF,TGTGCCAGCCGAAAGGGGGCTGGGACTGAAGCTTTCTTT
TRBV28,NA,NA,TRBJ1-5,CASSSLTGLGQPQHF,TGTGCCAGCAGTTCGCTCACAGGGCTGGGGCAGCCCCAGCATTTT
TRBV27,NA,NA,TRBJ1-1,CASSFIRVRGANTEAFF,TGTGCCAGCAGTTTTATTCGGGTAAGGGGGGCGAACACTGAAGCTTTCTTT
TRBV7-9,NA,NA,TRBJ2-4,CASSLESGTLRNIQYF,TGTGCCAGCAGCTTAGAGTCCGGGACTCTCAGAAACATTCAGTACTTC
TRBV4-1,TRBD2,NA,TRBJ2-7,CASSQGFGLAGLEQYF,TGCGCCAGCAGCCAAGGATTCGGACTAGCGGGACTCGAGCAGTACTTC
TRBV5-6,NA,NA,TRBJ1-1,CASSVRMNTEAFF,TGTGCCAGCAGTGTCAGAATGAACACTGAAGCTTTCTTT
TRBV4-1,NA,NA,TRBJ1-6,CASSLASSRGSPLHF,TGCGCCAGCAGCCTCGCTAGCTCGAGGGGTTCACCCCTCCACTTT